Each of the 29 T cell receptor beta chains below was sequenced from the same sample in a study of CD8 T cells in ankylosing spondylitis. TCRdb ran MiXCR on the 5' RACE reads and lists one entry per CDR3 protein. The sample has 300,000 to 400,000 distinct CDR3 sequences, about 15% seen once; the top ten hold roughly 0.99%. The sample consisted of blood, either unsorted or a sorted T cell fraction (not recorded which). These receptors originate from a male donor with ankylosing spondylitis or in good health (not recorded which).

This clonotype has a handful of counts. The V and J genes are TRBV5-1 and TRBJ2-1; perhaps TRBD1 as D (6 bases). CDR3 length: 14 residues. V was trimmed by 0 bases and J by 7 bases, leaving 11 bases between them. Germline CDR1 SGHRS, CDR2 YFSETQ. CDR3 bases: TGCGCCAGCAGCTTGGCCCCGCAGGGGAATGAGCAGTTCTTC. Its protein is CASSLAPQGNEQFF.

The table lists this clonotype with a few counts. The V call is TRBV12-3 or TRBV12-4, the J call TRBJ2-5; D uncertain. Trimming took off 2 bases at V and 5 bases at J, with 9 bases between the two ends. The CDR3 runs 13 residues. The CDR3 protein is CASSLQDGETQYF. In nucleotides, the CDR3 is TGTGCCAGCAGTTTACAGGATGGGGAGACCCAGTACTTC.

This clonotype was counted ten times or more. The J gene is TRBJ2-3, the V gene TRBV5-1; D might be TRBD1 (6 bases). This CDR3 region has 13 residues. CDR1 is SGHRS and CDR2 is YFSETQ in the germline V gene. The V end lost 3 bases, the J end lost 3 bases, and 8 bases lay between the germline ends. The CDR3 protein is CASSWDTTDTQYF. The CDR3 DNA is TGCGCCAGCAGCTGGGACACTACAGATACGCAGTATTTT.

The chain uses TRBV18 and TRBJ1-1; D is ambiguous. Germline values: CDR1 KGHSH, CDR2 LQKENI. This CDR3 spans 13 amino acids. V shed 6 bases and J shed 1 base, with 9 bases lying between them. CDR3 loop: CASSSTENTEAFF. The CDR3 region has the DNA TGTGCCAGCTCCTCTACGGAGAACACTGAAGCTTTCTTT. Together with reference TRBV18 and TRBJ1-1, the CDR3 gives the full variable domain: NAGVMQNPRHLVRRRGQEARLRCSPMKGHSHVYWYRQLPEEGLKFMVYLQKENIIDESGMPKERFSAEFPKEGPSILRIQQVVRGDSAAYFCASSSTENTEAFFGQGTRLTVV.

J is TRBJ2-1 and V is TRBV29-1, with 7 positions matching TRBD2. The CDR3 spans 15 residues. V dropped 7 bases and J dropped 5; count of bases not matched to a gene: 14. Germline V lookup: CDR1 SQVTM, CDR2 ANQGSEA. The CDR3 reads CSAQLGQGGNNEQFF. As DNA, the CDR3 is TGCAGCGCCCAGCTTGGGCAGGGAGGGAACAATGAGCAGTTCTTC.

A word on this clonotype: Germline and junction disagree at one end, which may indicate a read error. The chain employs TRBV12-3 or TRBV12-4 and TRBJ2-1; no clear D gene. This CDR3 is 18 amino acids long. The CDR3 nucleotides read TGTACCAGCAGCTGGGTCGGCATCCAGGAGCGCTCCTACAATGAGCAGTTCTTC. This sequence encodes CTSSWVGIQERSYNEQFF.

This clonotype was detected a few times. The rearrangement links TRBV7-9 to TRBJ2-1, with D possibly TRBD1 on 5 matching bases. Trimming removed 5 bases from V and 0 bases from J, with 11 bases in between. The CDR3 is 15 residues long. Germline CDR1 reads SEHNR; CDR2 reads FQNEAQ (reference sequence). The CDR3 sequence: CASSVYRSSYNEQFF. CDR3 coding DNA: TGTGCCAGCAGCGTTTACAGGAGCTCCTACAATGAGCAGTTCTTC.

The V gene is TRBV6-2 or TRBV6-3, the J gene TRBJ1-1; TRBD1 matches 8 bases. CDR1 MNHEY and CDR2 SVGEGT come from the germline V gene. CDR3 size: 17 residues. The junction had 8 bases not matched to a gene; V was cut back by 2 bases and J by 0 bases. CDR3 amino acids: CASSYGTRGLMNTEAFF. CDR3 DNA: TGTGCCAGCAGTTACGGCACCAGGGGGCTAATGAACACTGAAGCTTTCTTT.

There are a few counts of this clonotype. The V gene is TRBV3-1, the J gene TRBJ1-1; D might be TRBD1 (5 bases). V gave up 2 bases and J gave up 5 bases, with 9 bases separating them. The CDR3 contains 13 residues. Germline lookup yields CDR1 LGHDT and CDR2 YNNKEL (reference sequence). CDR3 region: CASSQRGVTEAFF. In nucleotides, the CDR3 is TGTGCCAGCAGCCAACGAGGGGTAACTGAAGCTTTCTTT.

This sequence joins TRBV29-1 and TRBJ2-5; 10 bases are shared with TRBD2. The trim removed 4 bases at V and 4 bases at J, leaving 6 bases unmatched. The CDR3 runs to 14 residues. Germline-derived CDR1 and CDR2 are SQVTM and ANQGSEA. The CDR3 bases are TGCAGCGTTGTAGCGGGGGGACGTGGAGAGACCCAGTACTTC. Translation: CSVVAGGRGETQYF. Filled out from reference TRBV29-1 and TRBJ2-5, the complete variable domain reads SAVISQKPSRDICQRGTSLTIQCQVDSQVTMMFWYRQQPGQSLTLIATANQGSEATYESGFVIDKFPISRPNLTFSTLTVSNMSPEDSSIYLCSVVAGGRGETQYFGPGTRLLVL.

This clonotype was seen a handful of times. The chain recombines TRBV6-5 with TRBJ2-5; D is unclear. Germline-derived CDR1 and CDR2 are MNHEY and SVGAGI. The CDR3 length is 15 residues. V gave up 0 bases and J gave up 9 bases, with 17 bases separating them. The CDR3, as DNA: TGTGCCAGCAGTTACTCTGACCCTGGGATTTACCCCCAGTACTTC. This translates into CASSYSDPGIYPQYF.

J is TRBJ2-2 and V is TRBV5-6; TRBD1 is a possible D gene (6 bases). The CDR3 is 17 residues long. V was cut by 6 bases and J by 4 bases, with 22 bases left in between. Germline V gives CDR1 SGHDT, CDR2 YYEEEE. The CDR3, as DNA: TGTGCCAGCACCATTGGGGGCGGCCCGAGGGCCACCGGGGAGCTGTTTTTT. It codes for CASTIGGGPRATGELFF.

The chain couples TRBV12-5 to TRBJ2-2; no firm D call. Germline CDR1 is LGHNT and CDR2 is FRNRAP. The CDR3 is 14 amino acids. Trimming cost V 6 bases and J 0 bases, with 8 bases left between them. The CDR3 region is CASGPKTNTGELFF. The CDR3 coding sequence is TGTGCTAGTGGGCCGAAAACGAACACCGGGGAGCTGTTTTTT.

Of note for this clonotype: This sequence may be a read error, since a much larger clone differs from it by one base. The rearrangement joins TRBV12-5 to TRBJ1-5; no clear D. Germline CDR1 and CDR2: LGHNT and FRNRAP. The CDR3 extends over 12 amino acids. The DNA for the CDR3 is TGTGTTAGTGGTTTGGGAGGTCAGCCCCAGCATTTT. Encoded protein: CVSGLGGQPQHF.

This sequence joins TRBV12-3 or TRBV12-4 and TRBJ2-7; TRBD2 agrees at 12 bases. The CDR3 is 17 amino acids. V trimming: 0 bases; J trimming: 3 bases; junction bases outside the gene matches: 6. For the CDR3, the DNA is TGTGCCAGCAGTTTAGCCAAGACTAGCGGGAGCCTCTACGAGCAGTACTTC. This codes for CASSLAKTSGSLYEQYF.

The chain uses TRBV6-1 and TRBJ2-2, with D perhaps TRBD2 (6 bases). CDR1 is MNHNS and CDR2 is SASEGT in the germline V gene. This CDR3 is 14 amino acids long. Trimming took 11 bases from V and 7 from J, leaving 20 bases between them. CDR3 sequence (DNA): TGTGCCGGGCAACGACGGGGGAATATCGGGGAGCTGTTTTTT. It yields the protein CAGQRRGNIGELFF.

This clonotype appeared many times. The V call is TRBV10-3, the J call TRBJ2-5, with D unresolved. The CDR3 runs to 14 residues. Germline CDR1 is ENHRY and CDR2 is SYGVKD. Trimming pared 3 bases from V and 5 bases from J, leaving 13 bases between. CDR3 in DNA: TGTGCCATCAGTGATGCCCATTCTCAGGAGACCCAGTACTTC. It yields the protein CAISDAHSQETQYF.

This clonotype was counted only a few times. The rearrangement joins TRBV3-1 to TRBJ2-3; perhaps TRBD1 as D (7 bases). CDR1 and CDR2 from the germline V gene are LGHDT and YNNKEL (reference sequence). CDR3 length: 16 residues. Trimming took 0 bases from V and 3 from J, leaving 13 bases between them. CDR3 bases: TGTGCCAGCAGCCAAGATATGGCAGGGGGGACAGATACGCAGTATTTT. It is translated as CASSQDMAGGTDTQYF.

This clonotype was counted only a few times. The genes are TRBV6-5 and TRBJ2-3; D is perhaps TRBD2 (6 bases). The germline gives CDR1 MNHEY, CDR2 SVGAGI. CDR3 length: 11 residues. The ends were cut back, 7 bases at V and 5 bases at J, with 7 bases in the middle. CDR3 region: CASTRGDTQYF. CDR3 sequence (DNA): TGTGCCAGCACGCGGGGAGATACGCAGTATTTT.

This clonotype has just a few counts. V gene TRBV28 combines with J gene TRBJ2-6, with D tentatively TRBD2 (5 bases). The length of the CDR3 is 15 residues. V shed 2 bases and J shed 2 bases, with 7 bases lying between them. Germline assignment: CDR1 MDHEN and CDR2 SYDVKM. The CDR3 here is CASSLGRAGANVLTF. In DNA, the CDR3 is TGTGCCAGCAGTTTAGGGAGAGCTGGGGCCAACGTCCTGACTTTC.

This clonotype was found once. The rearrangement uses TRBV25-1 and TRBJ2-7; 7 bases match TRBD1. The CDR3 has 13 amino acids. Germline CDR1 and CDR2: MGHDK and SYGVNS. V dropped 4 bases and J dropped 5; count of bases not matched to a gene: 5. The CDR3 nucleotides are TGTGCCAGCAGTGCGACAGGGCGGAACGAGCAGTACTTC. Translating it yields CASSATGRNEQYF.

This clonotype has more than one count but fewer than ten. In DNA, the CDR3 is TGCAGTGCTAGTACAGGGGGACCGGACACTGAAGCTTTCTTT. The encoded protein is CSASTGGPDTEAFF. V usage is TRBV20-1 and J usage is TRBJ1-1; 8 bases are shared with TRBD1. This CDR3 contains 14 residues. After removal of 3 bases from V and 3 bases from J, the junction contained 6 bases not matched to a gene. Germline V CDR1 and CDR2: DFQATT, SNEGSKA (reference sequence).

In its sample, this clonotype was seen a few times. The genes are TRBV6-1 and TRBJ2-1, with 15 bases identical to TRBD2. Unmatched junction bases numbered 7, after V lost 5 bases and J lost 5 bases. This CDR3 comprises 17 residues. The germline V gene has CDR1 MNHNS and CDR2 SASEGT. In nucleotides, the CDR3 is TGTGCCAGCAGTCTCCAGGGACTAGCGGGGGGACACAATGAGCAGTTCTTC. Translated: CASSLQGLAGGHNEQFF.

This clonotype turned up a few times. The chain combines TRBV12-3 or TRBV12-4 with TRBJ2-2, with D hard to call. Trimming cost V 3 bases and J 4 bases, with 9 bases left between them. The length of the CDR3 is 14 residues. As DNA, the CDR3 is TGTGCCAGCAGTTTTGAGGTTACCACCGGGGAGCTGTTTTTT. Protein product: CASSFEVTTGELFF.

The chain combines TRBV3-1 with TRBJ2-4; 8 bases fit TRBD2. V lost 7 bases, J lost 1 base, and 12 bases stayed unmatched. This CDR3 region has 17 residues. From germline, CDR1 is LGHDT and CDR2 YNNKEL (reference sequence). CDR3 amino acids: CASTQRREGEAKNIQYF. CDR3 in DNA: TGTGCCAGCACCCAGCGACGGGAGGGGGAGGCCAAAAACATTCAGTACTTC. The full variable domain, completed using reference TRBV3-1 and TRBJ2-4, is DTAVSQTPKYLVTQMGNDKSIKCEQNLGHDTMYWYKQDSKKFLKIMFSYNNKELIINETVPNRFSPKSPDKAHLNLHINSLELGDSAVYFCASTQRREGEAKNIQYFGAGTRLSVL.

The chain combines TRBV12-3 or TRBV12-4 with TRBJ2-7; 7 bases line up with TRBD2. This CDR3 spans 15 amino acids. V shed 5 bases, J shed 4 bases, and the junction held 11 bases outside the gene matches. DNA for the CDR3: TGTGCCAGCAGTCCCGGGACTACATCGGGTTACGAGCAGTACTTC. This encodes CASSPGTTSGYEQYF.

V and J are TRBV5-1 and TRBJ2-5; 7 bases align to TRBD1. Trimming cost V 4 bases and J 5 bases; bases outside gene matches: 8. The CDR3 has 14 residues. Germline loops: CDR1 SGHRS, CDR2 YFSETQ. CDR3 sequence reads: CASSLEGQTETQYF. In nucleotides, the CDR3 is TGCGCCAGCAGCCTTGAGGGACAGACGGAGACCCAGTACTTC. The whole variable domain, filled in from reference TRBV5-1 and TRBJ2-5, reads KAGVTQTPRYLIKTRGQQVTLSCSPISGHRSVSWYQQTPGQGLQFLFEYFSETQRNKGNFPGRFSGRQFSNSRSEMNVSTLELGDSALYLCASSLEGQTETQYFGPGTRLLVL.

The chain joins TRBV4-1 to TRBJ2-2; D is perhaps TRBD2 (6 bases). From germline, CDR1 is MGHRA and CDR2 YSYEKL. The CDR3 contains 19 residues. Trimming took off 2 bases at V and 0 bases at J, with 19 bases between the two ends. CDR3 sequence (DNA): TGCGCCAGCAGCCAATTTGGAGGGGATGACCTCGCGAACACCGGGGAGCTGTTTTTT. Its translation is CASSQFGGDDLANTGELFF.

This clonotype was detected a few times. The chain couples TRBV3-1 to TRBJ2-4, with 8 bases lining up with TRBD2. The CDR3 spans 16 residues. The germline CDR1 and CDR2 sequences are LGHDT and YNNKEL (reference sequence). Trimming at V came to 6 bases and at J to 7 bases, leaving 14 bases not matched to a gene. The CDR3 loop reads CASRASGSGERNIQYF. The CDR3 region has the DNA TGTGCCAGCAGGGCGAGCGGGAGCGGAGAGCGGAACATTCAGTACTTC.